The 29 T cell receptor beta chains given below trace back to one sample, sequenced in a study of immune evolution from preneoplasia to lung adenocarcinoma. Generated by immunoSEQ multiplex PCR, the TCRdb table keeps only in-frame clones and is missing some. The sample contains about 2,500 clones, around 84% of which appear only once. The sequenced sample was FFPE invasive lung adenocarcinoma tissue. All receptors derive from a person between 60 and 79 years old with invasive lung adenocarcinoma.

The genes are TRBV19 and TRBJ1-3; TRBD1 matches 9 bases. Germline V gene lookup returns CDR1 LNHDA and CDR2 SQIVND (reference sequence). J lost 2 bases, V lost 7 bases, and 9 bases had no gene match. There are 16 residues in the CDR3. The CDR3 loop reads CASTFGGQGAGNTIYF. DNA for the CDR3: TGTGCCAGTACCTTTGGGGGACAGGGTGCTGGAAACACCATATATTTT.

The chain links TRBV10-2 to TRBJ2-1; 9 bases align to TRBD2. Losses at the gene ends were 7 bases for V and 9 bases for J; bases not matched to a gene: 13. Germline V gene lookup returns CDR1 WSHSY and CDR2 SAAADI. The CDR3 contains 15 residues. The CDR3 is CASTGRGGRASEQFF. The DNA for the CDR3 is TGCGCCAGCACTGGGAGGGGCGGGAGGGCCAGTGAGCAGTTCTTC.

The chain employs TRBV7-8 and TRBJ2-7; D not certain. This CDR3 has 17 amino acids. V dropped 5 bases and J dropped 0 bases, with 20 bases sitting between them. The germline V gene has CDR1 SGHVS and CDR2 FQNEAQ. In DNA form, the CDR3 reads TGTGCCAGCAGCCCCATTGGACCGAGTATCAGCTCCTACGAGCAGTACTTC. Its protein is CASSPIGPSISSYEQYF.

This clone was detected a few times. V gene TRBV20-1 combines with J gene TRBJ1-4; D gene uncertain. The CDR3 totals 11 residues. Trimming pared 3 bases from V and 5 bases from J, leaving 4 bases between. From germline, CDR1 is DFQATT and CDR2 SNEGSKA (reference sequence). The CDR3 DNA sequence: TGCAGTGCTAGTTCGAATGAAAAACTGTTTTTT. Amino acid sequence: CSASSNEKLFF.

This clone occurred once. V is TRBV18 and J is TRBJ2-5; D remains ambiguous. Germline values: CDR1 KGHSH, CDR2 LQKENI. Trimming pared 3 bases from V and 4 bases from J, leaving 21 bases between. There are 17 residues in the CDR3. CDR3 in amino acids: CASSPFLDGTKLETQYF. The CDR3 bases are TGTGCCAGCTCACCTTTCCTGGACGGTACAAAACTAGAGACCCAGTACTTC.

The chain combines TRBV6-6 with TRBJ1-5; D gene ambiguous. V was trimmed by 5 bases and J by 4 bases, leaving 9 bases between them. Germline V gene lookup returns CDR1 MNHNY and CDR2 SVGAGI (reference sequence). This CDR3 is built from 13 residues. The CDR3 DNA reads TGTGCCAGCAGTCTCGACGCGAATCAGCCCCAGCATTTT. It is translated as CASSLDANQPQHF.

The chain's CDR3 is CASSLTGSRTDTQYF. CDR3 DNA: TGTGCCAGCAGCTTAACAGGATCCCGTACAGATACGCAGTATTTT. V and J are TRBV7-3 and TRBJ2-3; D gene unclear. The V and J ends lost 0 bases and 3 bases respectively, with 10 bases between them. Germline V gene lookup returns CDR1 SGHTA and CDR2 FQGTGA. This CDR3 is 15 amino acids long.

CDR3 loop: CASSSEPSGGTQYF. In DNA, the CDR3 is TGTGCCAGCAGCTCTGAGCCTAGCGGCGGTACGCAGTATTTT. J is TRBJ2-3 and V is TRBV7-2; 7 nucleotides line up with TRBD2. Germline-derived CDR1 and CDR2 are SGHTA and FQGNSA. This CDR3 comprises 14 residues. The J segment lost 8 bases and the V segment lost 4 bases, leaving 9 bases of the junction unmatched.

For the CDR3, the DNA is TGTGCCAGCAGCTTCGGGGGGCCGAAGGAAAAACTGTTTTTT. Its protein product is CASSFGGPKEKLFF. The rearrangement uses TRBV7-9 and TRBJ1-4; D is perhaps TRBD1 (6 bases). CDR3 size: 14 residues. Per germline, CDR1 SEHNR and CDR2 FQNEAQ (reference sequence). Trimming removed 3 bases from V and 8 bases from J, with 13 bases in between.

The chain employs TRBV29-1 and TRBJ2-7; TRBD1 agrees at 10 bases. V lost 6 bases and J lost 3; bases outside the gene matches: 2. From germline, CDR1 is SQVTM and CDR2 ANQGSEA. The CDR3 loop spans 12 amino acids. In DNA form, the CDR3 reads TGCAGCGTCGGACAGGGGGGCTACGAGCAGTACTTC. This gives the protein CSVGQGGYEQYF.

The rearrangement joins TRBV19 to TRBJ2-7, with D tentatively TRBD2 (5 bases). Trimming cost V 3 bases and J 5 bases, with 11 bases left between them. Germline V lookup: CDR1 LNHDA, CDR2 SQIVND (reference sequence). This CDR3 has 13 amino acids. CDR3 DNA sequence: TGTGCCAGTAGTATTCGAGAGGGAGACGAGCAGTACTTC. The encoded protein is CASSIREGDEQYF.

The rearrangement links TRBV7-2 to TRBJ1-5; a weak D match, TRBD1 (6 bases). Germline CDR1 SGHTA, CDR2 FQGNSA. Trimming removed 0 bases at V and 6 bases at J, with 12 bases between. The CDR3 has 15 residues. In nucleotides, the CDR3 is TGTGCCAGCAGCTTAGCGGGTACAGGGAGTCAGCCCCAGCATTTT. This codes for CASSLAGTGSQPQHF.

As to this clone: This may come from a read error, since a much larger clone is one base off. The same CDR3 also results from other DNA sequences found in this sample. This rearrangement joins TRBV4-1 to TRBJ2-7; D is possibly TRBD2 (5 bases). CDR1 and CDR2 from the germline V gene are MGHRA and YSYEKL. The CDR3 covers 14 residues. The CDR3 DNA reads TGCGCCAGCAGCCAAGAGGGAGATCGCTACGAGCAATACTTC. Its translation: CASSQEGDRYEQYF.

In nucleotides, the CDR3 is TGTGCCAGCAGCTTGTGGGGCCGACATTCAGGCGAGCAGTACTTC. Translated: CASSLWGRHSGEQYF. The rearrangement uses TRBV5-6 and TRBJ2-7; possibly TRBD1 for D (5 bases). V gave up 1 base and J gave up 6 bases, with 17 bases separating them. This CDR3 has 15 residues. Germline V gene data show CDR1 as SGHDT and CDR2 as YYEEEE.

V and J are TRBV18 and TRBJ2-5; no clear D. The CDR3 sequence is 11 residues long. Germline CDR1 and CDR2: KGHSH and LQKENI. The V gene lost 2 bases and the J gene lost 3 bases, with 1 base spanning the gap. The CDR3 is CASSPEETQYF. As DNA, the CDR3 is TGTGCCAGCTCACCAGAAGAGACCCAGTACTTC.

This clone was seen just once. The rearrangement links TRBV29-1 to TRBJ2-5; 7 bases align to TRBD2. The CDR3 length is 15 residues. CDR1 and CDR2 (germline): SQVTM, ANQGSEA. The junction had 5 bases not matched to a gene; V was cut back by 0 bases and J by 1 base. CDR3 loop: CSVEEWRESQETQYF. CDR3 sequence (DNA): TGCAGCGTTGAAGAGTGGCGGGAGTCCCAAGAGACCCAGTACTTC.

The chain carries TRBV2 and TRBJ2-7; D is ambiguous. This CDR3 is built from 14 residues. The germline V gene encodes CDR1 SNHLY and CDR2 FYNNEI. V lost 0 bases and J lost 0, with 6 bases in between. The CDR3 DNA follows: TGTGCCAGCAGTGAAGCCCGTACCTCCTACGAGCAGTACTTC. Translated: CASSEARTSYEQYF.

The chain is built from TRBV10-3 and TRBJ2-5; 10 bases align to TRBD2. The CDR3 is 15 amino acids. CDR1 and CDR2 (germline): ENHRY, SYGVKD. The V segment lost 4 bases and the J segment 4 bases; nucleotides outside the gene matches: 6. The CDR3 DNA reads TGTGCCATCAGTGCTCAAAGCGGGGGGGCAGAGACCCAGTACTTC. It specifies CAISAQSGGAETQYF.

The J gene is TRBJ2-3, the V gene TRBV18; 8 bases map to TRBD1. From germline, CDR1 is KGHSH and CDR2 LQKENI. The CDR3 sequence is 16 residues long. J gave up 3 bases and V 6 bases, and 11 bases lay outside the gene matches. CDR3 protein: CASSPRTGPGTDTQYF. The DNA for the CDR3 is TGTGCCAGCTCTCCCAGGACAGGGCCGGGGACAGATACGCAGTATTTT.

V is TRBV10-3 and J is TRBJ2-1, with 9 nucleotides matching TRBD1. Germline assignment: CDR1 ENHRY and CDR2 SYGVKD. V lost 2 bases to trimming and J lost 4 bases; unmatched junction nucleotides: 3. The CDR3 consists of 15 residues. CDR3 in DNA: TGTGCCATCAGTGAGGGACAGGGGAATTACAATGAGCAGTTCTTC. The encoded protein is CAISEGQGNYNEQFF.

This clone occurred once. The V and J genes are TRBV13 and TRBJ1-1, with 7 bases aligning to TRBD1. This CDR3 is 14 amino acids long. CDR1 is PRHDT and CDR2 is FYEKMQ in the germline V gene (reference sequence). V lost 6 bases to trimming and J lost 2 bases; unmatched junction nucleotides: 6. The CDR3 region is CASSSAGGNTEAFF. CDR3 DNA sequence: TGTGCCAGCAGTTCGGCAGGGGGAAACACTGAAGCTTTCTTT.

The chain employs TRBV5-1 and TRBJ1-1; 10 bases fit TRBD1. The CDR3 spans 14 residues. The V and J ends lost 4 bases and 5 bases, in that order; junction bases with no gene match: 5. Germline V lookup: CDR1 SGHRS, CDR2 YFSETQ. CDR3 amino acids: CASSMGQGKTEAFF. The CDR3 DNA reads TGCGCCAGCAGCATGGGACAGGGGAAAACTGAAGCTTTCTTT. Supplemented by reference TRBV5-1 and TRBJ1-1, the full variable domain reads KAGVTQTPRYLIKTRGQQVTLSCSPISGHRSVSWYQQTPGQGLQFLFEYFSETQRNKGNFPGRFSGRQFSNSRSEMNVSTLELGDSALYLCASSMGQGKTEAFFGQGTRLTVV.

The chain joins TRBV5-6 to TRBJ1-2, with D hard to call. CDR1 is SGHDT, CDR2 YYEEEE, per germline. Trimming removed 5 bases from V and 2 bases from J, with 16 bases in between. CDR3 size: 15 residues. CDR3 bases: TGTGCCAGCAGACCCAATTTTGCGCTGAACTATGGCTACACCTTC. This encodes CASRPNFALNYGYTF.

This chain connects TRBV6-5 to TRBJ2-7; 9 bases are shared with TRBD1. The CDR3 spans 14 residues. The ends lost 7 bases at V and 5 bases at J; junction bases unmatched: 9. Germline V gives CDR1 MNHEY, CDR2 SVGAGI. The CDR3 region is CASTDQGQGHEQYF. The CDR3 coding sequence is TGTGCCAGCACCGACCAGGGACAGGGCCACGAGCAGTACTTC.

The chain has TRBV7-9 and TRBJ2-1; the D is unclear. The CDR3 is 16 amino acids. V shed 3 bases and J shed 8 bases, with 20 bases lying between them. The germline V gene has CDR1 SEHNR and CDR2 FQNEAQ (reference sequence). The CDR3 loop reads CASSLLAPLFRDEQFF. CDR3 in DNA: TGTGCCAGCAGCTTGTTAGCCCCCCTCTTCCGGGATGAGCAGTTCTTC. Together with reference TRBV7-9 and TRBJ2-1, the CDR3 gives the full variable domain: DTGVSQNPRHKITKRGQNVTFRCDPISEHNRLYWYRQTLGQGPEFLTYFQNEAQLEKSRLLSDRFSAERPKGSFSTLEIQRTEQGDSAMYLCASSLLAPLFRDEQFFGPGTRLTVL.

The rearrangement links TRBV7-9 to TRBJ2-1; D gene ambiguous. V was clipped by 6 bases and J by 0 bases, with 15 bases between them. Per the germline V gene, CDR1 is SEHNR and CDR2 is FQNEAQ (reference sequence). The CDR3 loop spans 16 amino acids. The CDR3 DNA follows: TGTGCCAGCAGGCTCTCCCCCGCGATCTCCTACAATGAGCAGTTCTTC. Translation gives CASRLSPAISYNEQFF. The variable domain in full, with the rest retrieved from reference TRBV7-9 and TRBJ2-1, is DTGVSQNPRHKITKRGQNVTFRCDPISEHNRLYWYRQTLGQGPEFLTYFQNEAQLEKSRLLSDRFSAERPKGSFSTLEIQRTEQGDSAMYLCASRLSPAISYNEQFFGPGTRLTVL.

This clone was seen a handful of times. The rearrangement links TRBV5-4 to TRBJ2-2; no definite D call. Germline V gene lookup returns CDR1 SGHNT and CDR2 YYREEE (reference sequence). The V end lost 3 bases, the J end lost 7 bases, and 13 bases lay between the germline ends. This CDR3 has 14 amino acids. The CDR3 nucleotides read TGTGCCAGCAGCTCGCTAGGATCGGGCGGGGAGCTGTTTTTT. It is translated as CASSSLGSGGELFF. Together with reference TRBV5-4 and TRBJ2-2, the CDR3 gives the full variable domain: ETGVTQSPTHLIKTRGQQVTLRCSSQSGHNTVSWYQQALGQGPQFIFQYYREEENGRGNFPPRFSGLQFPNYSSELNVNALELDDSALYLCASSSLGSGGELFFGEGSRLTVL.

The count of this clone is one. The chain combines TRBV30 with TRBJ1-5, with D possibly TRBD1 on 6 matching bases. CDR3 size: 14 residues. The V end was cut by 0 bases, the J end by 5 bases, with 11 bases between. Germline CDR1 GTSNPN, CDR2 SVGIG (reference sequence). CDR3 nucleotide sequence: TGTGCCTGGAGTGTACAGGGCTGGGATCAGCCCCAGCATTTT. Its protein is CAWSVQGWDQPQHF.

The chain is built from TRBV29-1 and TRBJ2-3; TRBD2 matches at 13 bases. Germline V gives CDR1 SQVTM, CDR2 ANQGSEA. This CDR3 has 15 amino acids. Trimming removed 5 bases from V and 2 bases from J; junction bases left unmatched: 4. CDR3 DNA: TGCAGCGTTCCCGGACTAGCGGGAGCCACAGATACGCAGTATTTT. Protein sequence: CSVPGLAGATDTQYF.